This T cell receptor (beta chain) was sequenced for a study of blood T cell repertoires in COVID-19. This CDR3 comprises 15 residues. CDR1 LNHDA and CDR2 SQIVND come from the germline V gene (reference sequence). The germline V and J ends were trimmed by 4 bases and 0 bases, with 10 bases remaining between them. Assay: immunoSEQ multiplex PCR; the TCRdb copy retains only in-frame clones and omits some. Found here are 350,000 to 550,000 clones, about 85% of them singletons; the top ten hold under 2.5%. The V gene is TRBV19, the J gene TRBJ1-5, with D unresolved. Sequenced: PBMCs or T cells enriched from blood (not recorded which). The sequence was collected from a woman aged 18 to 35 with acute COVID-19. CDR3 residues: CASSTGTVSNQPQHF. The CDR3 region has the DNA TGTGCCAGTAGTACGGGAACAGTTAGCAATCAGCCCCAGCATTTT. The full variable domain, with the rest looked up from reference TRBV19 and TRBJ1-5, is DGGITQSPKYLFRKEGQNVTLSCEQNLNHDAMYWYRQDPGQGLRLIYYSQIVNDFQKGDIAEGYSVSREKKESFPLTVTSAQKNPTAFYLCASSTGTVSNQPQHFGDGTRLSIL.